The present TCR beta chain was sequenced within a study of Graves' ophthalmopathy and Graves' hyperthyroidism. Scientists amplified the TCR beta CDR3 regions from RNA transcripts. HTBI primers served in a first-round RT-PCR, which a second-round multiplex PCR followed. TCRdb redid the calling of the multiplex PCR reads with MiXCR, one entry per CDR3 protein. The sample records over 650,000 distinct CDR3 sequences, 35% to 45% being singletons. Findings and caveats of the study: Also, most clonotypes expanded in the thyroid above 0.001 frequency appeared in blood. A model of 13 signatures distinguished ophthalmopathy from stable hyperthyroidism at approximately 88% sensitivity and approximately 81% specificity.

Ophthalmopathy-affected donors exhibited moderate-to-severe activity, CAS ≥3, NOSPECS ≥4, and duration under 3 months. Pregnancy or lactation, uncontrolled infections and other autoimmune diseases were grounds for excluding patients. This clonotype showed up many times. Its target is unknown. This CDR3 has 18 residues. Unmatched junction bases numbered 15, after V lost 3 bases and J lost 6 bases. CDR1 and CDR2 from the germline V gene are MNHNY and SVGAGI (reference sequence). Material: peripheral blood. The chain is built from TRBV6-6 and TRBJ1-5, with 9 positions matching TRBD1. The receptor was derived from an adult man with Graves' ophthalmopathy. CDR3 amino acids: CASSYLAVGDRVSQPQHF. In DNA, the CDR3 is TGTGCCAGCAGTTATCTGGCGGTGGGGGACAGGGTGAGTCAGCCCCAGCATTTT.